This TCR beta chain derives from a study of STAT5B mutations in CD4+ large granular lymphocyte leukemia. Background on the study: Healthy donors showed HLA-associated enrichment of the CDR3 'QG' motif. Study-wide findings and caveats: Data were not HLA-matched across samples.

Data came from immunoSEQ multiplex PCR; TCRdb stores just in-frame clones and leaves some out. The sample includes around 47,000 clones, about four fifths seen only once; the top ten take 0.35% to 0.4%. Germline-derived CDR1 and CDR2 are SGHRS and YFSETQ. The CDR3 has 14 residues. The J segment lost 4 bases and the V segment lost 6 bases, leaving 6 bases of the junction unmatched. Points on this clone: The antigen is undetermined.

The sequenced sample consisted of CD4+ T cells from blood buffy coats. The receptor was isolated from a human donor in good health. The V gene is TRBV5-1, the J gene TRBJ2-1; 8 bases align to TRBD2. Written as DNA, the CDR3 is TGCGCCAGCATGAGCGGGGGCCCTTACAATGAGCAGTTCTTC. Its protein is CASMSGGPYNEQFF.